These 11 T cell receptor beta chains came from one sample sequenced in a study of neoadjuvant nivolumab and ipilimumab in lung cancer. The data were produced by immunoSEQ multiplex PCR, yet TCRdb's version contains in-frame clones alone and is incomplete. The sample contains 40,000 to 60,000 clones, approximately 90% of which appear only once. The material was blood, obtained before neoadjuvant nivolumab, alone or with ipilimumab. The receptor set was obtained from an adult with non-small cell lung cancer. Some clones in this sample may be carry-over from other donors' samples.

The chain links TRBV29-1 to TRBJ2-2; 7 bases map to TRBD1. CDR3 size: 15 residues. From germline, CDR1 is SQVTM and CDR2 ANQGSEA. V shed 3 bases and J 1 base; nucleotides not matched to a gene: 5. The CDR3 DNA reads TGCAGCGTTGATTCCGGGACAGAGAACACCGGGGAGCTGTTTTTT. This codes for CSVDSGTENTGELFF.

This clone has more than one count but fewer than ten. The rearrangement uses TRBV5-1 and TRBJ2-1, with D possibly TRBD1 on 5 matching bases. Trimming shortened V by 3 bases and J by 2 bases, and 12 bases separated the two germline ends. Germline V gene lookup returns CDR1 SGHRS and CDR2 YFSETQ. The CDR3 is made up of 15 amino acids. The CDR3 reads CASSSDMGPYNEQFF. The DNA for the CDR3 is TGCGCCAGCAGCTCAGACATGGGGCCCTACAATGAGCAGTTCTTC.

The rearrangement links TRBV20-1 to TRBJ2-3, with D possibly being TRBD1 (6 bases). The CDR3 has 11 residues. V gave up 6 bases and J gave up 3 bases, with 7 bases separating them. Germline assignment: CDR1 DFQATT and CDR2 SNEGSKA (reference sequence). CDR3 amino acids: CSATGTDTQYF. CDR3 in DNA: TGCAGTGCCACAGGGACAGATACGCAGTATTTT.

The gene calls are TRBV5-1 and TRBJ1-2, with D tentatively TRBD1 (5 bases). This CDR3 is 13 amino acids long. V lost 8 bases and J 0 bases, leaving 11 bases between the germline ends. Germline V gene sequence: CDR1 SGHRS, CDR2 YFSETQ. The DNA of the CDR3 is TGCGCCAGTGGACGGGACGCTAACTATGGCTACACCTTC. Translation gives CASGRDANYGYTF.

The chain combines TRBV5-5 with TRBJ1-2; D remains ambiguous. The CDR3 is made up of 12 amino acids. Deletions cut 2 bases from V and 5 bases from J, with 7 bases between. CDR1 and CDR2 from the germline V gene are SGHKS and YYEKEE (reference sequence). The CDR3 coding sequence is TGTGCCAGCAGCTTACAGACTTATGGCTACACCTTC. Translating gives CASSLQTYGYTF.

The chain is built from TRBV7-2 and TRBJ2-7, with 8 bases identical to TRBD2. V was pared by 1 base and J by 9 bases, with 8 bases of the junction left unmatched. Germline values: CDR1 SGHTA, CDR2 FQGNSA. This CDR3 has 14 amino acids. The chain's CDR3 is CASSLGAGVRGQYF. The CDR3 coding sequence is TGTGCCAGCAGCTTAGGAGCGGGGGTCCGGGGGCAGTACTTC.

The chain links TRBV7-6 to TRBJ1-5; weak D call: TRBD1 (5 bases). Trimming shortened V by 5 bases and J by 0 bases, and 20 bases separated the two germline ends. CDR3 size: 18 residues. Germline V CDR1 and CDR2: SGHVS, FNYEAQ. The chain's CDR3 is CASSPWDSTASSNQPQHF. Here the CDR3 DNA reads TGTGCCAGCAGCCCCTGGGACTCCACCGCCAGTAGCAATCAGCCCCAGCATTTT. The complete variable domain, with remaining parts taken from reference TRBV7-6 and TRBJ1-5, reads GAGVSQSPRYKVTKRGQDVALRCDPISGHVSLYWYRQALGQGPEFLTYFNYEAQQDKSGLPNDRFSAERPEGSISTLTIQRTEQRDSAMYRCASSPWDSTASSNQPQHFGDGTRLSIL.

V usage is TRBV9 and J usage is TRBJ2-7; D unresolved. Trimming pared 3 bases from V and 7 bases from J, leaving 14 bases between. CDR3 length: 13 residues. Germline CDR1 reads SGDLS; CDR2 reads YYNGEE. The DNA of the CDR3 is TGTGCCAGCAGCGCGGTGGTAGGGTCGGAGCAGTACTTC. Translated, it gives CASSAVVGSEQYF.

The J gene is TRBJ1-4, the V gene TRBV18; D is possibly TRBD1 (5 bases). The CDR3 is made up of 14 amino acids. Trimming removed 6 bases at V and 8 bases at J, with 16 bases between. CDR1 is KGHSH, CDR2 LQKENI, per germline. The CDR3 reads CASSTGGGDEKLFF. The CDR3 DNA reads as TGTGCCAGCTCGACGGGGGGGGGAGACGAAAAACTGTTTTTT.

Worth noting for this clone: Compared with germline, one end of the junction differs, possibly owing to a read error. The V gene is TRBV6-6, the J gene TRBJ1-1, with 7 bases identical to TRBD1. Germline CDR1 and CDR2: MNHNY and SVGAGI (reference sequence). The CDR3 extends over 14 amino acids. CDR3 nucleotides: TGTGCCAGCACTTACTCAGGGGGAAACACTGAAGCTTTCTTT. This gives the protein CASTYSGGNTEAFF.

The rearrangement links TRBV30 to TRBJ1-1; D may be TRBD1 (6 bases). CDR3 size: 12 residues. Deletions cut 4 bases from V and 7 bases from J, with 13 bases between. CDR1 is GTSNPN and CDR2 is SVGIG in the germline V gene (reference sequence). The CDR3 DNA follows: TGTGCCTGGACAGGGGATGTCGGTGAAGCTTTCTTT. Residues: CAWTGDVGEAFF.